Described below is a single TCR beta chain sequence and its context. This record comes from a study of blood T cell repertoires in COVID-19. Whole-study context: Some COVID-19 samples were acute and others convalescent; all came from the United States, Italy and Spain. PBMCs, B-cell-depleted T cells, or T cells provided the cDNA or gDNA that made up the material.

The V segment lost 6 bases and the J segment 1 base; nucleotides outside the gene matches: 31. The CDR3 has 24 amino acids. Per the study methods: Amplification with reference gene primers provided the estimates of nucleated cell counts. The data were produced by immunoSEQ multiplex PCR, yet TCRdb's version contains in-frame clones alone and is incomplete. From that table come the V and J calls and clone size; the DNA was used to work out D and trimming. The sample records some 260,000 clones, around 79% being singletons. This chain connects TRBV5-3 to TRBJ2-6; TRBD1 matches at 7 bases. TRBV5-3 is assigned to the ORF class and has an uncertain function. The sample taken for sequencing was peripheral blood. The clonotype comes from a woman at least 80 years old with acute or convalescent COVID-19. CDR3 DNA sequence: TGTGCCAGAACCTGTAAACTTACACCTTATTCACAGGGGTCTGGCCTGTCTGGGGCCAACGTCCTGACTTTC. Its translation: CARTCKLTPYSQGSGLSGANVLTF.